These T cell receptor beta chains were read from a single sample in a study of naive CD8 T cells in extremely preterm neonates. Profiled with immunoSEQ multiplex PCR; TCRdb holds only in-frame clones, not every one. The sample carries around 6,000 clones, nearly 99% recorded once. Sequences were obtained from naive CD8+ T cells from cord blood. These receptors all stem from a newborn in good health. CDR3s include the opening cysteine and the closing phenylalanine or tryptophan. Each record gives: J gene, V gene, CDR3 protein.

TRBJ1-4,TRBV30,CAWTLHGGLGEKLFF
TRBJ1-1,TRBV5-4,CASSLAAGANTEAFF
TRBJ2-7,TRBV19,CASSTGGSYEQYF
TRBJ2-7,TRBV4-1,CASSQETYQRGPYEQYF
TRBJ1-1,TRBV5-5,CASSEALMNTEAFF
TRBJ2-1,TRBV5-4,CASSLEVLAVYNEQFF
TRBJ2-3,TRBV6-5,CASSPQTSTDTQYF
TRBJ2-7,TRBV5-5,CASSLDGGSYEQYF
TRBJ2-3,TRBV10-3,CAISETPIPTGAKTDTQYF
TRBJ2-7,TRBV5-4,CASSLPAGEEQYF
TRBJ1-6,TRBV6-5,CAGSYGTGGTPLHF